Sequencing of this T cell receptor (beta chain) was carried out in a study of lymphopenia after photon versus proton radiotherapy. Whole-study findings and limits: Relative stability marked proton patients; photon patients lost diversity and naive cells. Post-nadir TCR diversity decline inversely tracked overall survival among those who died. Post-nadir diversity loss with photons came from oligoclonal expansion, particularly CD8+ Temra cells. Better survival with proton therapy was suggested as possible, not demonstrated.

With 4 bases clipped from V and 6 bases from J, the junction kept 11 bases outside the gene matches. Germline CDR1 reads SGHTA; CDR2 reads FQGNSA. The length of the CDR3 is 16 residues. As concerns this clone: Its target is unknown.

Sequencing was performed with immunoSEQ multiplex PCR; in TCRdb, only in-frame clones are kept and a portion is missing. The table lists some 30,000 clones, 89% of them singletons. This chain connects TRBV7-2 to TRBJ2-5, with 10 bases that match TRBD2. The clonotype comes from a woman in her 70s with pancreatic cancer. Some clones in this sample may be carry-over from other donors' samples. This specimen was peripheral blood, taken from a patient treated with proton-based radiotherapy. CDR3 DNA sequence: TGTGCCAGCAGCTCCTCCGGGACTAGCGTGACAAAGACCCAGTACTTC. Translation: CASSSSGTSVTKTQYF. Full variable domain (outside the CDR3, taken from reference TRBV7-2 and TRBJ2-5): GAGVSQSPSNKVTEKGKDVELRCDPISGHTALYWYRQSLGQGLEFLIYFQGNSAPDKSGLPSDRFSAERTGGSVSTLTIQRTQQEDSAVYLCASSSSGTSVTKTQYFGPGTRLLVL.